Shown below are 30 T cell receptor beta chains from a single sample sequenced in a study of blood T cells in healthy people across ages. A second PCR, run for about 7 to 11 cycles, used a sample-barcoded 5' primer plus a J-beta primer mix. TCRdb processed the 5' RACE reads anew with MiXCR; each CDR3 protein has one entry. The profile shows about 640,000 distinct CDR3 sequences, approximately 59% of them singletons. Sequencing was carried out using blood. The receptors derive from a man in his 60s in good health.

The rearrangement joins TRBV24-1 to TRBJ2-3, with D maybe TRBD1 (6 bases). This CDR3 has 15 amino acids. V lost 3 bases to trimming and J lost 2 bases, with 11 bases between them. Germline assignment: CDR1 KGHDR and CDR2 SFDVKD. For the CDR3, the DNA is TGTGCCACCAGTGATCCCGGACAGTTCACAGATACGCAGTATTTT. Translating it yields CATSDPGQFTDTQYF.

This chain links TRBV4-1 with TRBJ1-4, with no clear D. The CDR3 has 17 amino acids. The germline V and J ends were trimmed by 4 bases and 3 bases, with 18 bases remaining between them. The germline V gene encodes CDR1 MGHRA and CDR2 YSYEKL. CDR3: CASSPPGGRDSNEKLFF. The CDR3 DNA reads TGCGCCAGCAGCCCCCCGGGAGGAAGGGATTCTAATGAAAAACTGTTTTTT.

CDR3 sequence (DNA): TGTGCCAGCAGTTTATCGCTCGGGGGGATGTACAATGAGCAGTTCTTC. This translates into CASSLSLGGMYNEQFF. The chain is built from TRBV27 and TRBJ2-1; 7 nucleotides match TRBD2. With 0 bases clipped from V and 4 bases from J, the junction kept 6 bases outside the gene matches. CDR1 is MNHEY, CDR2 SMNVEV, per germline (reference sequence). The CDR3 contains 16 residues.

This clonotype showed up just a few times. The rearrangement links TRBV4-1 to TRBJ2-3; the match to TRBD2 covers 9 bases. V shed 4 bases, J shed 3 bases, and the junction held 5 bases outside the gene matches. CDR1 and CDR2 (germline): MGHRA, YSYEKL. CDR3 size: 15 residues. DNA for the CDR3: TGCGCCAGCAGCCTCGCTAGCGGGGCGACAGATACGCAGTATTTT. Encoded protein: CASSLASGATDTQYF.

The rearrangement joins TRBV6-1 to TRBJ2-7; 11 bases are a match to TRBD1. The CDR3 is 16 residues long. Germline V gene lookup returns CDR1 MNHNS and CDR2 SASEGT. V lost 4 bases to trimming and J lost 0 bases; unmatched junction nucleotides: 5. This CDR3 is CASSAGGTGGSYEQYF. As DNA, the CDR3 is TGTGCCAGCAGTGCCGGAGGGACAGGGGGCTCCTACGAGCAGTACTTC.

The chain links TRBV5-5 to TRBJ1-1, with 7 nucleotides matching TRBD1. V shed 4 bases, J shed 3 bases, and the junction held 3 bases outside the gene matches. CDR3 length: 13 residues. In germline, CDR1 is SGHKS, CDR2 YYEKEE (reference sequence). DNA of the CDR3: TGTGCCAGCAGCGGGGACAGCCACACTGAAGCTTTCTTT. It is translated as CASSGDSHTEAFF. Full variable domain (rest looked up from reference TRBV5-5 and TRBJ1-1): DAGVTQSPTHLIKTRGQQVTLRCSPISGHKSVSWYQQVLGQGPQFIFQYYEKEERGRGNFPDRFSARQFPNYSSELNVNALLLGDSALYLCASSGDSHTEAFFGQGTRLTVV.

This clonotype was counted once. The CDR3, as DNA: TGCGCCAGCAGTCTCTCTCAGGGGACGAACACTGAAGCTTTCTTT. The encoded protein is CASSLSQGTNTEAFF. The chain links TRBV10-1 to TRBJ1-1, with D perhaps matching TRBD1 (6 bases). The CDR3 has 15 residues. Germline V gives CDR1 WNHNN, CDR2 SYGVQD (reference sequence). V was clipped by 5 bases and J by 1 base, with 14 bases between them.

In its sample, this clonotype was seen a few times. This chain uses TRBV25-1 with TRBJ2-1; 8 bases align to TRBD2. From germline, CDR1 is MGHDK and CDR2 SYGVNS. The CDR3 is 15 amino acids. Trimming cost V 7 bases and J 2 bases; bases outside gene matches: 7. CDR3 in amino acids: CASTSAGGPYNEQFF. The CDR3 DNA reads as TGTGCCAGCACGTCGGCGGGGGGCCCCTACAATGAGCAGTTCTTC.

In regard to this clonotype: Mismatch with germline at one junction end may stem from a read error. The CDR3 is CASSLAGVRAQYF. The CDR3 DNA reads TGTGCCAGCAGTCTAGCGGGGGTGAGGGCGCAGTATTTT. The J gene is TRBJ2-3, the V gene TRBV12-3 or TRBV12-4, with 10 bases aligning to TRBD2. The CDR3 loop spans 13 amino acids.

The chain has TRBV5-1 and TRBJ1-4; D is unclear. The CDR3 runs 14 residues. Trimming shortened V by 0 bases and J by 7 bases, and 10 bases separated the two germline ends. In germline, CDR1 is SGHRS, CDR2 YFSETQ. CDR3 DNA sequence: TGCGCCAGCAGCTTGGGCAGCCTCGGTGAAAAACTGTTTTTT. This gives the protein CASSLGSLGEKLFF. The whole variable domain, remainder taken from reference TRBV5-1 and TRBJ1-4, is KAGVTQTPRYLIKTRGQQVTLSCSPISGHRSVSWYQQTPGQGLQFLFEYFSETQRNKGNFPGRFSGRQFSNSRSEMNVSTLELGDSALYLCASSLGSLGEKLFFGSGTQLSVL.

The genes are TRBV28 and TRBJ1-2, with D perhaps matching TRBD1 (5 bases). CDR1 is MDHEN and CDR2 is SYDVKM in the germline V gene. The germline V and J ends were trimmed by 3 bases and 8 bases, with 13 bases remaining between them. This CDR3 spans 13 amino acids. The CDR3 coding sequence is TGTGCCAGCAGTTTGCCAGGGCGTGGGGGCTACACCTTC. The encoded protein is CASSLPGRGGYTF.

The rearrangement links TRBV14 to TRBJ2-7; TRBD1 aligns across 7 bases. Germline loops: CDR1 SGHDN, CDR2 FVKESK. The CDR3 covers 15 residues. J gave up 2 bases and V 0 bases, and 4 bases lay outside the gene matches. Written as DNA, the CDR3 is TGTGCCAGCAGCCAAGATCCAACAGGGGCCTACGAGCAGTACTTC. As protein: CASSQDPTGAYEQYF.

This rearrangement joins TRBV5-1 to TRBJ2-3, with D tentatively TRBD1 or TRBD2 (5 bases each). Trimming removed 6 bases from V and 6 bases from J, with 8 bases in between. Germline V gives CDR1 SGHRS, CDR2 YFSETQ. The CDR3 has 11 residues. The CDR3: CASMWGDTQYF. CDR3 bases: TGCGCCAGCATGTGGGGGGATACGCAGTATTTT.

This clonotype turned up a few times. The chain carries TRBV29-1 and TRBJ2-5; D is possibly TRBD1 (6 bases). The V gene's germline CDR1 is SQVTM and CDR2 ANQGSEA. Trimming cost V 6 bases and J 4 bases, with 12 bases left between them. The CDR3 runs to 12 residues. The CDR3, as DNA: TGCAGCGTACAGGGATTCGGAGAGACCCAGTACTTC. Translating gives CSVQGFGETQYF.

The V gene is TRBV11-2, the J gene TRBJ1-4; D is possibly TRBD1 (5 bases). V was cut by 5 bases and J by 8 bases, with 15 bases left in between. CDR3 length equals 14 residues. Germline V gene lookup returns CDR1 SGHAT and CDR2 FQNNGV. The CDR3 loop is CASSPRGVGEKLFF. As DNA, the CDR3 is TGTGCCAGCAGCCCGCGAGGGGTGGGGGAAAAACTGTTTTTT.

This clonotype showed up just a few times. The chain recombines TRBV7-9 with TRBJ1-6; D is unclear. V shed 7 bases and J shed 0 bases, with 22 bases lying between them. Germline-derived CDR1 and CDR2 are SEHNR and FQNEAQ (reference sequence). The CDR3 totals 19 residues. CDR3 amino acids: CASTYSSIPASSYNSPLHF. CDR3 nucleotides: TGTGCCAGCACCTATTCTTCGATTCCAGCCAGCTCCTATAATTCACCCCTCCACTTT.

This chain links TRBV15 with TRBJ2-5; unclear D gene. Trimming removed 0 bases at V and 9 bases at J, with 11 bases between. Germline V gene data show CDR1 as LNHNV and CDR2 as YYDKDF (reference sequence). CDR3 length: 13 residues. The CDR3 protein is CATSRDRNGAQYF. In nucleotides, the CDR3 is TGTGCCACCAGCAGAGACAGGAATGGGGCCCAGTACTTC. The entire variable domain, with the rest obtained from reference TRBV15 and TRBJ2-5, is as follows: DAMVIQNPRYQVTQFGKPVTLSCSQTLNHNVMYWYQQKSSQAPKLLFHYYDKDFNNEADTPDNFQSRRPNTSFCFLDIRSPGLGDTAMYLCATSRDRNGAQYFGPGTRLLVL.

This clonotype has a single count. The gene calls are TRBV7-2 and TRBJ2-1; 14 bases are a match to TRBD2. This CDR3 has 17 residues. Losses at the gene ends were 1 base for V and 6 bases for J; bases not matched to a gene: 5. The germline V gene has CDR1 SGHTA and CDR2 FQGNSA. CDR3 DNA sequence: TGTGCCAGCAGCTTAGGAGGGACTAGCGGGGGTTTCAATGAGCAGTTCTTC. The encoded protein is CASSLGGTSGGFNEQFF.

The V and J genes are TRBV3-1 and TRBJ2-7; 7 positions match TRBD1. Looked up from germline, CDR1 is LGHDT and CDR2 is YNNKEL (reference sequence). This CDR3 has 16 residues. Trimming removed 2 bases from V and 3 bases from J; junction bases left unmatched: 10. The CDR3 DNA reads TGTGCCAGCAGCCAATCTACAGGGGACCGTCTCTACGAGCAGTACTTC. Its translation is CASSQSTGDRLYEQYF.

The chain combines TRBV13 with TRBJ1-1; D might be TRBD1 (5 bases). Between the trimmed V and J ends, which lost 3 bases and 0 bases, there was a span of 14 bases. Germline values: CDR1 PRHDT, CDR2 FYEKMQ (reference sequence). This CDR3 has 16 amino acids. The CDR3 DNA follows: TGTGCCAGCAGCTTTCAGGAGGGGCCTATGAACACTGAAGCTTTCTTT. Its translation is CASSFQEGPMNTEAFF.

This clonotype has more than one count but fewer than ten. The rearrangement joins TRBV4-1 to TRBJ1-1, with a tentative D call TRBD1 (6 bases). Trimming took 0 bases from V and 1 from J, leaving 12 bases between them. This CDR3 is 16 amino acids long. Germline CDR1 is MGHRA and CDR2 is YSYEKL. The CDR3 DNA follows: TGCGCCAGCAGCCAAGAGTTACAGGGAACGAACACTGAAGCTTTCTTT. Translation gives CASSQELQGTNTEAFF.

This clonotype was detected only once. V gene TRBV6-1 combines with J gene TRBJ1-4, with D possibly matching TRBD1 (5 bases). With 0 bases removed from V and 3 bases from J, the gap between germline ends came to 11 bases. The CDR3 has 16 residues. Germline V CDR1 and CDR2: MNHNS, SASEGT. CDR3 loop: CASSEAGRVANEKLFF. The CDR3 DNA sequence: TGTGCCAGCAGTGAAGCAGGCAGGGTGGCTAATGAAAAACTGTTTTTT.

This clonotype was recorded a few times. V gene TRBV20-1 combines with J gene TRBJ2-1; D ambiguous. CDR1 is DFQATT, CDR2 SNEGSKA, per germline (reference sequence). CDR3 length equals 13 residues. Trimming left V 3 bases short and J 7 bases short, with 13 bases between. The CDR3: CSARAATGNEQFF. CDR3 in DNA: TGCAGTGCTAGGGCGGCTACCGGGAATGAGCAGTTCTTC.

The rearrangement links TRBV5-4 to TRBJ1-4; 7 nucleotides line up with TRBD1. This CDR3 spans 16 amino acids. Germline V CDR1 and CDR2: SGHNT, YYREEE (reference sequence). V was clipped by 3 bases and J by 2 bases; unmatched bases: 7. In DNA form, the CDR3 reads TGTGCCAGCAGCTCAGCCCCGGGACAGACTAATGAAAAACTGTTTTTT. Protein: CASSSAPGQTNEKLFF.

The sample holds a few counts of this clonotype. V usage is TRBV29-1 and J usage is TRBJ1-2; D gene ambiguous. Germline V gene lookup returns CDR1 SQVTM and CDR2 ANQGSEA. V was shortened by 3 bases and J by 0 bases, with 8 bases between the two germline ends. This CDR3 spans 13 amino acids. The CDR3 here is CSVERRSNYGYTF. The CDR3 DNA reads TGCAGCGTTGAGCGCAGGTCTAACTATGGCTACACCTTC.

The chain is built from TRBV5-1 and TRBJ2-7, with unresolved D. The V and J ends lost 0 bases and 2 bases respectively, with 9 bases between them. The germline gives CDR1 SGHRS, CDR2 YFSETQ. The CDR3 is 14 amino acids. The CDR3 sequence: CASSLALEAYEQYF. The CDR3 DNA reads as TGCGCCAGCAGCTTGGCCCTCGAAGCCTACGAGCAGTACTTC.

This clonotype appeared a few times. The chain employs TRBV7-9 and TRBJ1-4; no firm D call. V gave up 4 bases and J gave up 5 bases, with 5 bases separating them. Per germline, CDR1 SEHNR and CDR2 FQNEAQ (reference sequence). The CDR3 is made up of 12 amino acids. This chain's CDR3 is CASSSQNEKLFF. In DNA form, the CDR3 reads TGTGCCAGCAGCTCCCAGAATGAAAAACTGTTTTTT. The full variable domain, in which reference TRBV7-9 and TRBJ1-4 provide the parts outside the CDR3, is DTGVSQNPRHKITKRGQNVTFRCDPISEHNRLYWYRQTLGQGPEFLTYFQNEAQLEKSRLLSDRFSAERPKGSFSTLEIQRTEQGDSAMYLCASSSQNEKLFFGSGTQLSVL.

The chain links TRBV7-9 to TRBJ2-3; 7 bases line up with TRBD1. V lost 8 bases, J lost 5 bases, and 7 bases stayed unmatched. There are 13 residues in the CDR3. Germline CDR1 is SEHNR and CDR2 is FQNEAQ (reference sequence). CDR3 DNA sequence: TGTGCCAGCGGGCAGGGGGTTGGAGATACGCAGTATTTT. It is translated as CASGQGVGDTQYF.

This clonotype was observed a few times. CDR3 bases: TGTGCCAGCAGCACCGCAGGGTCCCCCTACAATGAGCAGTTCTTC. It encodes CASSTAGSPYNEQFF. The V gene is TRBV13, the J gene TRBJ2-1, with D tentatively TRBD1 (5 bases). Per the germline V gene, CDR1 is PRHDT and CDR2 is FYEKMQ (reference sequence). The CDR3 is 15 amino acids. Trimming took 5 bases from V and 2 from J, leaving 13 bases between them.

The J gene is TRBJ1-4, the V gene TRBV7-2; D gene unclear. Germline V gene lookup returns CDR1 SGHTA and CDR2 FQGNSA. Trimming took off 5 bases at V and 8 bases at J, with 12 bases between the two ends. The CDR3 covers 13 residues. CDR3 in amino acids: CASSPQVGEKLFF. CDR3 nucleotide sequence: TGTGCCAGCAGCCCTCAGGTTGGAGAAAAACTGTTTTTT.